The 2 T cell receptor beta chains listed next were all sequenced from one sample in a study of blood T cells in healthy people across ages. The authors ran a second PCR of roughly 6 to 12 cycles using a sample-barcoded 5' primer and a J-beta primer mix. TCRdb called the 5' RACE reads again in MiXCR, with one record for every CDR3 protein. The sample has approximately 850,000 distinct CDR3 sequences; approximately 44% are singletons. What was sequenced was blood. The receptors originated from a man in his fifties or sixties in good health.

The chain combines TRBV4-1 with TRBJ2-1; TRBD1 aligns across 12 bases. With 4 bases clipped from V and 5 bases from J, the junction kept 9 bases outside the gene matches. Germline V gene sequence: CDR1 MGHRA, CDR2 YSYEKL. This CDR3 is 17 amino acids long. Here the CDR3 reads CASSPYPGQGAHNEQFF. In DNA form, the CDR3 reads TGCGCCAGCAGCCCCTACCCGGGACAGGGGGCTCACAATGAGCAGTTCTTC.

This clonotype appeared a few times. The genes are TRBV20-1 and TRBJ1-6, with D perhaps TRBD1 (6 bases). CDR3 length: 15 residues. Germline assignment: CDR1 DFQATT and CDR2 SNEGSKA (reference sequence). The V and J ends lost 0 bases and 9 bases respectively, with 15 bases between them. CDR3 sequence reads: CSARDGGRVLSPLHF. The CDR3 DNA follows: TGCAGTGCTAGAGACGGGGGCAGGGTACTTTCACCCCTCCACTTT.